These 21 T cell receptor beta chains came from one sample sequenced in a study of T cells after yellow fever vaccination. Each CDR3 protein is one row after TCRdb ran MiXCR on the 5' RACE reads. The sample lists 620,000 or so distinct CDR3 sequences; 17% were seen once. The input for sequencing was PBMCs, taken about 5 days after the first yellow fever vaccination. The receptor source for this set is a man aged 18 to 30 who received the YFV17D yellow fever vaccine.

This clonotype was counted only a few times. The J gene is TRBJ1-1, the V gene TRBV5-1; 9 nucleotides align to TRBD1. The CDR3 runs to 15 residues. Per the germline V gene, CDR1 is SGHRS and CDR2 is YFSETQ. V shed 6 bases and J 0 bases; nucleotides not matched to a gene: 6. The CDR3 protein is CASKWGQGMNTEAFF. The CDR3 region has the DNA TGCGCCAGCAAGTGGGGACAGGGTATGAACACTGAAGCTTTCTTT.

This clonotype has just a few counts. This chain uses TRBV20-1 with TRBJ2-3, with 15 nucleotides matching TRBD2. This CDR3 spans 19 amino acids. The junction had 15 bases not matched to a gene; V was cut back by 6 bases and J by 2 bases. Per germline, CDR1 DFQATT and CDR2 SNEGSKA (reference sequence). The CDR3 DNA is TGCAGTGCCCTGGGACTAGCGGGGGGCGGGATACCTAACACAGATACGCAGTATTTT. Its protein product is CSALGLAGGGIPNTDTQYF.

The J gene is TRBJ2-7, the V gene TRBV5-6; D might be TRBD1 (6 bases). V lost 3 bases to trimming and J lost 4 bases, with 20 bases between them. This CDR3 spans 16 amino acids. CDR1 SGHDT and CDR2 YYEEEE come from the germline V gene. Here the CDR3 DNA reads TGTGCCAGCAGCTCTGCAGGAATCGGACAGAATTACGAGCAGTACGTC. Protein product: CASSSAGIGQNYEQYV.

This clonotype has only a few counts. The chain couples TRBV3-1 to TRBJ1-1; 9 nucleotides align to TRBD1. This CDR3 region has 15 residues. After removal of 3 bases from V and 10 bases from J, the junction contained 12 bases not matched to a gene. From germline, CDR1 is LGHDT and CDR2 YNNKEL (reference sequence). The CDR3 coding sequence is TGTGCCAGCAGCCACGCCGGGACAGGGTACAACGGAGCTTTCTTT. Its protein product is CASSHAGTGYNGAFF.

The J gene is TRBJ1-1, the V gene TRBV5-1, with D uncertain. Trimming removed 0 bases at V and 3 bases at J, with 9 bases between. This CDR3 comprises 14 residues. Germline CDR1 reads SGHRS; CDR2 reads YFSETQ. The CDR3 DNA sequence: TGCGCCAGCAGCTTGGCCACGGAGGACACTGAAGCTTTCTTT. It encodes CASSLATEDTEAFF.

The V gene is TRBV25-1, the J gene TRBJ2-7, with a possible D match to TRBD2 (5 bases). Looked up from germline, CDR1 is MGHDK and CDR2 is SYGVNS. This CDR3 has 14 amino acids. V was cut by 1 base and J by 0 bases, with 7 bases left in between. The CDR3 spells CASSESGSSYEQYF. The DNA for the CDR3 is TGTGCCAGCAGTGAATCGGGGAGCTCCTACGAGCAGTACTTC.

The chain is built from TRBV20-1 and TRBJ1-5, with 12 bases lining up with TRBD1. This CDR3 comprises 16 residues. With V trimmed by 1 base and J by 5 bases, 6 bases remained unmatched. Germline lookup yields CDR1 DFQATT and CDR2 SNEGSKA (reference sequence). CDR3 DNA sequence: TGCAGTGCTAGAGCGTCCGGGACAGGGGGCTATCAGCCCCAGCATTTT. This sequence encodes CSARASGTGGYQPQHF.

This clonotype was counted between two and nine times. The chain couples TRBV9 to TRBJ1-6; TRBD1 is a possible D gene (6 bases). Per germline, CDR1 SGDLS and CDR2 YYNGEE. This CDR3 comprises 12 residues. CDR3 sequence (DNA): TGTGCTCCCCAGGGGTACAATTCACCCCTCCACTTT. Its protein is CAPQGYNSPLHF.

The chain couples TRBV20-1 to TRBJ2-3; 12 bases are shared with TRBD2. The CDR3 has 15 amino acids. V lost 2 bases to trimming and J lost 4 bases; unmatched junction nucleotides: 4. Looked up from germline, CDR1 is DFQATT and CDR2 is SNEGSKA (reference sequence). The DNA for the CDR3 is TGCAGTGCTAGATGGACTAGCGGGGCCCCAGATACGCAGTATTTT. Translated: CSARWTSGAPDTQYF.

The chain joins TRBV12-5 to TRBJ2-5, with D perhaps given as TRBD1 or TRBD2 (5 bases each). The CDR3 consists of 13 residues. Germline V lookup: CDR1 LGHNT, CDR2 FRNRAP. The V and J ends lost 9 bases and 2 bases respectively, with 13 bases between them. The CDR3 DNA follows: TGTGCTAGCGCGTCTTGGGGGCAAGAGACCCAGTACTTC. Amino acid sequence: CASASWGQETQYF.

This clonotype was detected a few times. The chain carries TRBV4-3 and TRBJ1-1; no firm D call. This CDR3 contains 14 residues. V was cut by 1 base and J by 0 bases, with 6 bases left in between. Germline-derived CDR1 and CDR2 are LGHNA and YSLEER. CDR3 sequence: CASSQGTMNTEAFF. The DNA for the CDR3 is TGCGCCAGCAGCCAAGGGACCATGAACACTGAAGCTTTCTTT.

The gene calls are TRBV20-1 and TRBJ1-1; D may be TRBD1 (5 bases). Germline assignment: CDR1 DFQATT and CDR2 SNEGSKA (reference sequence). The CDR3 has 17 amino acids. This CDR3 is CRRLLWGRSSMNTEAFF. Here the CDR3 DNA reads TGCAGACGCTTGTTATGGGGCCGCAGTTCCATGAACACTGAAGCTTTCTTT.

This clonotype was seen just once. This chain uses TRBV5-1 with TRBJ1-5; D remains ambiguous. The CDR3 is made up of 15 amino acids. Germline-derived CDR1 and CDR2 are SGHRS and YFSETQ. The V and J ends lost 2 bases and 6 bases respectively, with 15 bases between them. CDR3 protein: CASSLRGDSSQPQHF. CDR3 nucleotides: TGCGCCAGCAGCTTACGCGGGGATTCGAGTCAGCCCCAGCATTTT.

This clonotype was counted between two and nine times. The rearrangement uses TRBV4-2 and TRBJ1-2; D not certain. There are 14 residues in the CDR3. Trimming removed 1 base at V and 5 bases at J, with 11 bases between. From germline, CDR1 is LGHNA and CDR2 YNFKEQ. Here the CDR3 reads CASSQGTLGYGYTF. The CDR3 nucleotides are TGTGCCAGCAGCCAAGGGACTCTGGGATATGGCTACACCTTC.

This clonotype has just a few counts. The chain's CDR3 is CASSARDRGLADTQYF. The CDR3, as DNA: TGTGCCAGCAGCGCGCGGGACAGGGGGCTTGCAGATACGCAGTATTTT. The rearrangement joins TRBV2 to TRBJ2-3, with 12 bases that match TRBD1. Germline V gene sequence: CDR1 SNHLY, CDR2 FYNNEI. This CDR3 contains 16 residues. The junction had 8 bases not matched to a gene; V was cut back by 6 bases and J by 4 bases.

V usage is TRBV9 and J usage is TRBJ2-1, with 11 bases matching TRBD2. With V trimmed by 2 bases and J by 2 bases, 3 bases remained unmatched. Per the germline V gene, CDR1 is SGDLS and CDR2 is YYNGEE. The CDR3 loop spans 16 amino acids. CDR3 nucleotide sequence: TGTGCCAGCAGCGTTCTTAGCGGGGGGGCCTACAATGAGCAGTTCTTC. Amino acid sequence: CASSVLSGGAYNEQFF.

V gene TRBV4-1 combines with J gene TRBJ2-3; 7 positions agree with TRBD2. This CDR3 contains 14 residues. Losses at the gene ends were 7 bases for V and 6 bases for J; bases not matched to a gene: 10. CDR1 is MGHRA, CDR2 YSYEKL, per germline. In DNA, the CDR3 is TGCGCCAGCACTGGAACACGGGGGGAGGATACGCAGTATTTT. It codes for CASTGTRGEDTQYF.

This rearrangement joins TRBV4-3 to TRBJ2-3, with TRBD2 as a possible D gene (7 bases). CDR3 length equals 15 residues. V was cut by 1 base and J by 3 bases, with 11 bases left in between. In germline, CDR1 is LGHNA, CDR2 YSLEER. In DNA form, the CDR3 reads TGCGCCAGCAGCCAAGCCAGGGGAGGGACAGATACGCAGTATTTT. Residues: CASSQARGGTDTQYF.

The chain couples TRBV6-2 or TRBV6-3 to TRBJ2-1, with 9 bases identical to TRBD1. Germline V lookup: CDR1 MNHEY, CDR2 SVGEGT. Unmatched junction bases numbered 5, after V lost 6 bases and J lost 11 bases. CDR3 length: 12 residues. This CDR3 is CASSSGTGKQFF. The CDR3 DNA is TGTGCCAGCAGCTCCGGGACAGGGAAGCAGTTCTTC.

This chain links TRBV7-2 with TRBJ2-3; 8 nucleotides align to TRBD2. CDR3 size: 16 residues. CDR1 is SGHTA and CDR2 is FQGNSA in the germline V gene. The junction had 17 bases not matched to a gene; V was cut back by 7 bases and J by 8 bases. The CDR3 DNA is TGTGCCAGCAACGAGCCCTTGGCCGGGGGGGCGGGTACGCAGTATTTT. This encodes CASNEPLAGGAGTQYF.

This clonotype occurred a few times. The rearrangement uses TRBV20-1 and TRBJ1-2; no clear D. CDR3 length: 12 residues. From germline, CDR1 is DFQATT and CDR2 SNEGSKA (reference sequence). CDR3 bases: TGCACCTGGGTATCCCCGGTCTATGGCTACACCTTC. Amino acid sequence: CTWVSPVYGYTF.